The rows below give T cell receptor beta chains drawn from one sample of a study of T-cell reconstitution after alpha-beta-depleted transplantation in children. Via MiXCR, TCRdb re-called the PCR reads, giving one row per CDR3 protein. The profile shows about 980,000 distinct CDR3 sequences, about 31% of them singletons. Sequencing was performed on PBMCs, mostly from graft donor cells, taken 360 days after TCRalphabeta/CD19-depleted stem cell transplant. The receptor source for this set is a boy in the first two years of life who had a stem cell transplant for SCID, so the T cells may come from the graft donor. Both conserved end residues are part of each CDR3. A D gene is named only where the DNA matches it firmly. Rows may omit the clone size; those that give it use once, few, many or a size class.

TGTGCCAGCAGCCCCTTTCTAGCGGGTCTCGTCAATGAGCAGTTCTTC	CASSPFLAGLVNEQFF	-	TRBV9	TRBJ2-1	TRBD2
TGCAGCGCAGGGACAGGTCGCTACAATGAGCAGTTCTTC	CSAGTGRYNEQFF	few	TRBV29-1	TRBJ2-1	TRBD1
TGCAGCGCCCAAGGGGGTACCGGGGAGCTGTTTTTT	CSAQGGTGELFF	-	TRBV29-1	TRBJ2-2	-
TGTGCCAGCAGCCCTAGTCCCGGGACAGGGACCTACGAGCAGTACTTC	CASSPSPGTGTYEQYF	-	TRBV7-9	TRBJ2-7	TRBD1
TGTGCCAGCAGTCCCTGGCTAAACAGGGGTGGCACAGATACGCAGTATTTT	CASSPWLNRGGTDTQYF	-	TRBV12-3/TRBV12-4	TRBJ2-3	TRBD1
TGTGCCAGCAGTTTTTATGGCAGGGGGCCCGGAAACACCATATATTTT	CASSFYGRGPGNTIYF	few	TRBV12-3/TRBV12-4	TRBJ1-3	TRBD1
TGTGCCAGCAGTTCCCAACCTCCATGGCCGTCCTACGAGCAGTACTTC	CASSSQPPWPSYEQYF	few	TRBV6-5	TRBJ2-7	-
TGTGCCAGCAGCAACTCAGATACGCAGTATTTT	CASSNSDTQYF	few	TRBV9	TRBJ2-3	-
TGTGCCAGCAGTACCGGGACAGGGGGCATCAATGAGCAGTTCTTC	CASSTGTGGINEQFF	-	TRBV9	TRBJ2-1	TRBD1
TGTGCCAGCAGGGTCCGGGGCGGGGGCCTAAAAGAGCAGTACTTC	CASRVRGGGLKEQYF	few	TRBV28	TRBJ2-7	-
TGTGCCAGCAGCTACAGAGTCCCGGGACAGGGTTGGGGCACTGAAGCTTTCTTT	CASSYRVPGQGWGTEAFF	-	TRBV6-5	TRBJ1-1	TRBD1
TGTGCCAGCAGCTCTTCCTCATTACAGGGGGCCGGGGAGCTGTTGTTT	CASSSSSLQGAGELLF	-	TRBV27	TRBJ2-2	TRBD1
TGTGCCAGCAGCGTCACCAGGGATAATTCACCCCTCCACTTT	CASSVTRDNSPLHF	-	TRBV9	TRBJ1-6	-
TGCGCCAGCAGCGCCCAAGGGGGGACCTCTGGAAACACCATATATTTT	CASSAQGGTSGNTIYF	few	TRBV5-1	TRBJ1-3	-
TGCGCCAGCAGCGACGACTGGGGACCTAGCACAGATACGCAGTATTTT	CASSDDWGPSTDTQYF	-	TRBV5-1	TRBJ2-3	-
TGTGCCAGCACTTCGGGCGGGGGGGCCGGTGAGCAGTTCTTC	CASTSGGGAGEQFF	once	TRBV12-3/TRBV12-4	TRBJ2-1	TRBD2
TGTGCCAGCAGCTTACCGACAGGCGGCACAGATACGCAGTATTTT	CASSLPTGGTDTQYF	-	TRBV7-9	TRBJ2-3	-
TGTGCCACCAGCCCGGGCCAAAAGGCTTTGCGGCAGCCCCAGCATTTT	CATSPGQKALRQPQHF	few	TRBV15	TRBJ1-5	-
TGCAGTGCTAGAGTTGGAGGGGTAGCGGTTAATTCCGAGCAGTACTTC	CSARVGGVAVNSEQYF	-	TRBV20-1	TRBJ2-7	-
TGCAGCGTTGAAGTCGAGGGAGTGCCCAACCTATGGGAGCAGTTCTTC	CSVEVEGVPNLWEQFF	few	TRBV29-1	TRBJ2-1	-
TGTGCCAGCAGCTTAAGGGCTGGCCGGGACTACGAGCAGTACTTC	CASSLRAGRDYEQYF	-	TRBV7-2	TRBJ2-7	-
TGTGCCAGCAGCTCTATGGAGCAGTACTTC	CASSSMEQYF	-	TRBV7-9	TRBJ2-7	-
TGTGCCAGCAGGGCCCCCTATGGGCCCCACTCCTACGAGCAGTACTTC	CASRAPYGPHSYEQYF	-	TRBV7-2	TRBJ2-7	-
TGCAGTGCTAGACTCCACCAGAAAAACATTCAGTACTTC	CSARLHQKNIQYF	-	TRBV20-1	TRBJ2-4	-
TGTGCCAGCAGCCAGACAGGGGGCAAAAACGAGCAGTACTTC	CASSQTGGKNEQYF	-	TRBV7-9	TRBJ2-7	TRBD1
TGTGCCAGCAGGAGCCTTCGAACGTCGGCCACTGAAGCTTTCTTT	CASRSLRTSATEAFF	few	TRBV6-2/TRBV6-3	TRBJ1-1	-
TGCGCCAGCAGCCAATGGCAGGGACACCTCGTCGGGGAGCTGTTTTTT	CASSQWQGHLVGELFF	-	TRBV4-3	TRBJ2-2	-
TGTGCCACCAGCAGAGACCGTACAGGGGCGGGTTACGAGCAGTACTTC	CATSRDRTGAGYEQYF	few	TRBV15	TRBJ2-7	TRBD1